The sequence of this T cell receptor beta chain was determined in a study of PD-1 blockade in classical Hodgkin lymphoma. V gave up 7 bases and J gave up 3 bases, with 15 bases separating them. Germline V gene data show CDR1 as SQVTM and CDR2 as ANQGSEA. The CDR3 is 13 residues long. The table lists this clone with a few counts. What it binds is not known. Sequencing used immunoSEQ multiplex PCR; TCRdb keeps in-frame clones, though not all of them. The table includes over 15,000 clones, roughly 90% detected once. Study-level points and caveats: What caused the repertoire differences, perhaps disease activity or prior therapy, remains undefined. Relative to healthy donors, newly diagnosed patients reportedly had lower baseline TCR diversity, which was reported as lower still in relapsed/refractory patients.

Time point here: newly diagnosed, previously untreated cHL patient sample. Magnetic negative selection was used to purify CD4+ T cells from PBMCs that had been thawed. Comparator PBMCs were from newly diagnosed, untreated classical Hodgkin lymphoma. V usage is TRBV29-1 and J usage is TRBJ2-5, with D tentatively TRBD1 or TRBD2 (7 bases each). This TCR derives from a human donor with classical Hodgkin lymphoma. Sequenced material: CD4+ T cells from blood. This CDR3 reads CSARQGGKETQYF. DNA of the CDR3: TGCAGCGCTAGACAGGGAGGGAAAGAGACCCAGTACTTC.